This T cell receptor (beta chain) came from a study of human T cells and chemical hapten exposure. Time point defined: pre-sensitization, week 0. This sample's treatment: therapeutic diphenylcyclopropenone sensitization with weekly scalp DPC. Individual cDNA molecules in this library carried unique molecular identifiers. MiXCR, applied by TCRdb to the RACE reads, yields one record per CDR3 protein. Altogether under 300,000 distinct CDR3 sequences are present, 7.5% to 9% being singletons, with the ten largest covering less than 1.5%. Germline values: CDR1 MDHEN, CDR2 SYDVKM. The CDR3 extends over 15 amino acids. Trimming left V 10 bases short and J 4 bases short, with 20 bases between. Only a few counts were recorded for this clonotype.

The sequencing here drew on whole blood, taken in connection with sensitization to the hapten diphenylcyclopropenone (DPC). The receptor was isolated from a man aged 18-30 years with alopecia areata. Some clones in this sample may be carry-over from other donors' samples. The rearrangement links TRBV28 to TRBJ1-3; D not resolved. This CDR3 is CATLEGSRSGNTIYF. The DNA of the CDR3 is TGTGCCACCCTCGAGGGCAGCCGGTCAGGAAACACCATATATTTT. Based on the CDR3 plus reference TRBV28 and TRBJ1-3, the full variable domain is DVKVTQSSRYLVKRTGEKVFLECVQDMDHENMFWYRQDPGLGLRLIYFSYDVKMKEKGDIPEGYSVSREKKERFSLILESASTNQTSMYLCATLEGSRSGNTIYFGEGSWLTVV.